This paragraph reports one TCR beta chain. Sequencing was performed with immunoSEQ multiplex PCR; in TCRdb, only in-frame clones are kept and a portion is missing. The sample has about 120,000 clones, about 90% seen once; the top ten hold about 5.3%. These data originate in a study of T cell responses to AZD1222 COVID-19 vaccine. Per the germline V gene, CDR1 is DFQATT and CDR2 is SNEGSKA (reference sequence). This CDR3 spans 12 amino acids. With V trimmed by 3 bases and J by 5 bases, 2 bases remained unmatched. V is TRBV20-1 and J is TRBJ2-5, with 8 bases aligning to TRBD2. The sample was peripheral blood, taken on day 0 of AZD1222 vaccination. The sequence derives from an adult in good health. The CDR3 loop reads CSASEREETQYF. The CDR3 DNA is TGCAGTGCTAGTGAGCGGGAGGAGACCCAGTACTTC.